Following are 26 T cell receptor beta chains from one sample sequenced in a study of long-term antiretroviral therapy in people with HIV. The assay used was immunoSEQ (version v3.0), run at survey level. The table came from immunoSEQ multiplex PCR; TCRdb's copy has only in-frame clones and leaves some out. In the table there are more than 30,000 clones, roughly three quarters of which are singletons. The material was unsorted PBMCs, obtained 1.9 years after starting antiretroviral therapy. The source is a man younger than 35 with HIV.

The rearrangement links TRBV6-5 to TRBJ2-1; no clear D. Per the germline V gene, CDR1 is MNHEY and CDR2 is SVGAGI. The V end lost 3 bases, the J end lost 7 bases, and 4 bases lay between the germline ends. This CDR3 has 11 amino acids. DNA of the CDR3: TGTGCCAGCAGTTATCTTAATGAGCAGTTCTTC. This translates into CASSYLNEQFF.

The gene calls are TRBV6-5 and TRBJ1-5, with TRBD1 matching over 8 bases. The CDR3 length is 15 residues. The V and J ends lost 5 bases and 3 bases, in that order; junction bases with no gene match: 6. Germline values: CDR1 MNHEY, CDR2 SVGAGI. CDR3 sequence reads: CASSSSGGPNQPQHF. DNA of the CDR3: TGTGCCAGCAGTAGCTCAGGGGGCCCCAATCAGCCCCAGCATTTT.

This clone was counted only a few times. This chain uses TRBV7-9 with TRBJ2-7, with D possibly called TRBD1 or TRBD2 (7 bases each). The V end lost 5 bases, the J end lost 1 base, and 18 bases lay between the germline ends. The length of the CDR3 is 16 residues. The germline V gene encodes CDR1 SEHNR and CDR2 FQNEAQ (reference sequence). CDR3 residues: CASSTARQGGSYEQYF. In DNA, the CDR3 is TGTGCCAGCAGCACTGCTAGACAGGGAGGGTCCTACGAGCAGTACTTC.

In DNA form, the CDR3 reads TGTGCCAGCAGTTACTCGAGACAGGGGGATTACAATGAGCAGTTCTTC. Translated: CASSYSRQGDYNEQFF. The chain combines TRBV6-5 with TRBJ2-1; 9 bases are shared with TRBD1. The CDR3 contains 16 residues. The V segment lost 0 bases and the J segment 4 bases; nucleotides outside the gene matches: 4. Germline CDR1 and CDR2: MNHEY and SVGAGI.

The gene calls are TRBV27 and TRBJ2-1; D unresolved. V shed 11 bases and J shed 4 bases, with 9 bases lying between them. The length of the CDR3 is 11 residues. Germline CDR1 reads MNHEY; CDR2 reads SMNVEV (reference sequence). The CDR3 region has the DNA TGTGCCGCCCGGGCGTACAATGAGCAGTTCTTC. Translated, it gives CAARAYNEQFF.

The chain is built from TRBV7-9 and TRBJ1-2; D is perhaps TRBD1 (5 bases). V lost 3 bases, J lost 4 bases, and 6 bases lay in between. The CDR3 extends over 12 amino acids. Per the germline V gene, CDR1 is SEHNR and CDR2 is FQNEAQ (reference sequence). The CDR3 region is CASSFGGYGYTF. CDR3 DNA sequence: TGTGCCAGCAGCTTCGGGGGCTATGGCTACACCTTC. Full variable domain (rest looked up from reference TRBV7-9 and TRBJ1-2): DTGVSQNPRHKITKRGQNVTFRCDPISEHNRLYWYRQTLGQGPEFLTYFQNEAQLEKSRLLSDRFSAERPKGSFSTLEIQRTEQGDSAMYLCASSFGGYGYTFGSGTRLTVV.

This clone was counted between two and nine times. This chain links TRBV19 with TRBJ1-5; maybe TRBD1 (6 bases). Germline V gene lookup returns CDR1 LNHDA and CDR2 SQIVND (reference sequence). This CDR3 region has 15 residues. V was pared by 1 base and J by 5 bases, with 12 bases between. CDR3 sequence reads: CASSIVGHQYQPQHF. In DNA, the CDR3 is TGTGCCAGTAGTATAGTGGGACACCAGTATCAGCCCCAGCATTTT.

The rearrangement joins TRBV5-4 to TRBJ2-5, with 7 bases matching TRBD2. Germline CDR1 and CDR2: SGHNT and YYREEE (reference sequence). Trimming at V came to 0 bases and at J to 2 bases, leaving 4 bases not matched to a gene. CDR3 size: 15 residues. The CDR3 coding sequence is TGTGCCAGCAGCTTGGGGGGGGGTTGGCAAGAGACCCAGTACTTC. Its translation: CASSLGGGWQETQYF. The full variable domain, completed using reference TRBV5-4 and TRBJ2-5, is ETGVTQSPTHLIKTRGQQVTLRCSSQSGHNTVSWYQQALGQGPQFIFQYYREEENGRGNFPPRFSGLQFPNYSSELNVNALELDDSALYLCASSLGGGWQETQYFGPGTRLLVL.

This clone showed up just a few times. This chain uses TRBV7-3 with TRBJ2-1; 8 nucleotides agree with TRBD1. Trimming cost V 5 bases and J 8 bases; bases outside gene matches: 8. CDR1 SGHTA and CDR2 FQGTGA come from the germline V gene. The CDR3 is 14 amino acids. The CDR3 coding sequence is TGTGCCAGCAGCCCGCAGGGGGCTTCAGATGAGCAGTTCTTC. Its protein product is CASSPQGASDEQFF.

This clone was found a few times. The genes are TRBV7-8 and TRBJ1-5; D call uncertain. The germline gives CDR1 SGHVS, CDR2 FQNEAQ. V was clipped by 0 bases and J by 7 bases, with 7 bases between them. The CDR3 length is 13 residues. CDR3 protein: CASSLAVDQPQHF. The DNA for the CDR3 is TGTGCCAGCAGCTTAGCGGTCGACCAGCCCCAGCATTTT.

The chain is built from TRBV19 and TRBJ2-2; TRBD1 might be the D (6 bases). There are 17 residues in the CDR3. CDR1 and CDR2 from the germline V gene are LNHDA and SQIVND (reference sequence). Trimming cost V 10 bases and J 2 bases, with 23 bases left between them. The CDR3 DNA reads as TGTGCCACCTCCCTTGGGGGCTCCACCTTTAACACCGGGGAGCTGTTTTTT. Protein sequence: CATSLGGSTFNTGELFF.

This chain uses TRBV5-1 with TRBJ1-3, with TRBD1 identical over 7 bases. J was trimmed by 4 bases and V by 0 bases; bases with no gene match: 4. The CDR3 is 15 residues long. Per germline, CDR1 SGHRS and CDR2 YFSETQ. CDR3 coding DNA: TGCGCCAGCAGCTTGGCGGACAGGACGGGAAACACCATATATTTT. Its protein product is CASSLADRTGNTIYF.

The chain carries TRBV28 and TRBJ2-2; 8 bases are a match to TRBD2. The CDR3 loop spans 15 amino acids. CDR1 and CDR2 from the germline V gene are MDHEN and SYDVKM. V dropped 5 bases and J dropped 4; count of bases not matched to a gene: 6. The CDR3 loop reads CASSPNGLATGELFF. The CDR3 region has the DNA TGTGCCAGCAGTCCTAACGGACTAGCCACCGGGGAGCTGTTTTTT.

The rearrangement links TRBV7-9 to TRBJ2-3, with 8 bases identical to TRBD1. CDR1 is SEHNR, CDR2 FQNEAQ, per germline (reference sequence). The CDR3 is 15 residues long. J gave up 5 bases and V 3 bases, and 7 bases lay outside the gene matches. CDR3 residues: CASSFGQGAGDTQYF. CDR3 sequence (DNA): TGTGCCAGCAGCTTCGGGCAGGGGGCTGGAGATACGCAGTATTTT.

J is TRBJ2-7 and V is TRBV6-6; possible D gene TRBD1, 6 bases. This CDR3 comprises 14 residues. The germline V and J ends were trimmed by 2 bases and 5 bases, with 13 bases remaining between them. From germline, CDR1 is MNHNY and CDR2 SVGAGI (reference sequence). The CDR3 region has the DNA TGTGCCAGCAGTTACGGCCTCCAGGGGAACGAGCAGTACTTC. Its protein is CASSYGLQGNEQYF.

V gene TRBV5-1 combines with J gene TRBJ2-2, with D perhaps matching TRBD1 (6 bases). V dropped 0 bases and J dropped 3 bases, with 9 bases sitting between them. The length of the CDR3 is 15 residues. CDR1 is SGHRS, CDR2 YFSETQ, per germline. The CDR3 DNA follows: TGCGCCAGCAGCTTGGAGGGGGTTTACACCGGGGAGCTGTTTTTT. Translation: CASSLEGVYTGELFF.

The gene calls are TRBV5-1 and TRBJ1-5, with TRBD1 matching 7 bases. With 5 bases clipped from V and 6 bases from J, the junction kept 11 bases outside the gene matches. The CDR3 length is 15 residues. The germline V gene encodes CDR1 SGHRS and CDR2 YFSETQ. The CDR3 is CASRTGTEEGQPQHF. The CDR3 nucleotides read TGCGCCAGCAGGACCGGGACAGAGGAGGGTCAGCCCCAGCATTTT.

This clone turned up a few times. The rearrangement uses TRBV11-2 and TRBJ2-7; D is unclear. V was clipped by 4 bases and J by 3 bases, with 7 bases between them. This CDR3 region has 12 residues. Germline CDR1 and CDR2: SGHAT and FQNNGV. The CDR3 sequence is CASSSTGYEQYF. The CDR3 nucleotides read TGTGCCAGCAGCTCCACGGGCTACGAGCAGTACTTC.

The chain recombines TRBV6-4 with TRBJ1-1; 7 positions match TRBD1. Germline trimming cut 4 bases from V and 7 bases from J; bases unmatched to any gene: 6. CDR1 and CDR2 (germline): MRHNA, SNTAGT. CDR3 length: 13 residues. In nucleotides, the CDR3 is TGTGCCAGCAGTGGCGGGACAGCTCATGAAGCTTTCTTT. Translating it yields CASSGGTAHEAFF.

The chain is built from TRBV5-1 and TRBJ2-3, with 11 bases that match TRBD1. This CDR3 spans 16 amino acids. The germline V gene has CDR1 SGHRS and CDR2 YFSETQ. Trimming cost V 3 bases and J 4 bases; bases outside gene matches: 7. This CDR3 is CASSSDRGRRADTQYF. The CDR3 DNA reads TGCGCCAGCAGCTCGGACAGGGGGCGTAGGGCAGATACGCAGTATTTT.

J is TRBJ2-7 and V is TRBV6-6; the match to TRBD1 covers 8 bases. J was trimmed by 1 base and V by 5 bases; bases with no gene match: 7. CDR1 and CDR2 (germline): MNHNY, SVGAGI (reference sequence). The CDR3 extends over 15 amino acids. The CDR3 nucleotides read TGTGCCAGCAGTACAGGGGGAACTCAATCCTACGAGCAGTACTTC. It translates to CASSTGGTQSYEQYF.

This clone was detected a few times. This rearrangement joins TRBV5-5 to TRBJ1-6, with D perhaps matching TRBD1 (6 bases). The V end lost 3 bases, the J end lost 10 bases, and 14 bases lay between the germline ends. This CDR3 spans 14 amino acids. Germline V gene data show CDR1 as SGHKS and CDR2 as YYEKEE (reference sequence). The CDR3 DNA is TGTGCCAGCAGCTCACTGACAGGCCGGTCACCCCTCCACTTT. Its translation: CASSSLTGRSPLHF.

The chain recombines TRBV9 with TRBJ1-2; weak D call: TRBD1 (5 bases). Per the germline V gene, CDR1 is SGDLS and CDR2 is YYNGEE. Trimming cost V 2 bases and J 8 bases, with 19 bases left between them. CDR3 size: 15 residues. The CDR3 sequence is CASSVQRAGHSGYTF. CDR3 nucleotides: TGTGCCAGCAGCGTGCAGCGGGCAGGGCATTCCGGCTACACCTTC.

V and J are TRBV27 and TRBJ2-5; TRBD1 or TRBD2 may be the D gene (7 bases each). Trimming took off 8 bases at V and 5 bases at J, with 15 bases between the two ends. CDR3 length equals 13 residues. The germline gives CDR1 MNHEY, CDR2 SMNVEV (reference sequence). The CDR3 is CASGRGLGETQYF. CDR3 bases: TGTGCCAGCGGGAGGGGGCTCGGGGAGACCCAGTACTTC.

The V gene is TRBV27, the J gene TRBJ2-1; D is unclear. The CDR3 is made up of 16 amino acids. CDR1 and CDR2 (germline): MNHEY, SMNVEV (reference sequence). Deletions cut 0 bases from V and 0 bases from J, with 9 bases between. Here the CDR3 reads CASSLSYTSSYNEQFF. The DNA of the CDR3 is TGTGCCAGCAGTTTATCGTACACCAGCTCCTACAATGAGCAGTTCTTC.

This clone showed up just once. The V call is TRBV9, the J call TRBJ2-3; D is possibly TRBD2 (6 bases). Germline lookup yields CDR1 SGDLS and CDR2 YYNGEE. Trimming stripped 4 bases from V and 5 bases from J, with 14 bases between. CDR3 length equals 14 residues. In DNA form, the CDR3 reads TGTGCCAGCAGCCCGAGGGCGGGGCTAGATACGCAGTATTTT. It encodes CASSPRAGLDTQYF.